This T cell receptor (beta chain) was documented in a study of immune evolution from preneoplasia to lung adenocarcinoma (dated by TCRdb to the early 2020s). Context from the whole study: HLA loss of heterozygosity was seen in roughly 7%, 15% and 33% of AIS, MIA and ADC lesions, and in no AAH lesions. Immune contexture across lung adenocarcinoma precursors and invasive adenocarcinoma was profiled using immune gene expression, TCR sequencing and multiplex immunofluorescence. Resected precursor lesions (AAH, AIS, MIA) and invasive adenocarcinomas were each compared against paired morphologically normal lung tissue. Sample size was determined by specimen availability and not by a prior power calculation. Whole exome sequencing and methylation data from the same cohort of nodules were integrated with the immune data. The overall cohort was made up of nearly 55 patients with pulmonary nodules who had surgical resection. The TCR sequencing data were obtained from more than 45 patients. The study reported that fewer than 130 samples were used for TCR sequencing. POLYSOLVER was used to infer Class I HLA alleles from exome data, and LOHHLA was used to detect allele-specific HLA loss. The paper as a whole reports these results and caveats: Clonality was highest in normal lung, while later-stage lesions appeared to show lower clonality but higher T cell density and diversity. Findings were based on association rather than direct causation; larger cohorts with long-term follow-up and longitudinal biopsies were deemed needed. T cell clonality was highest in KRAS-mutant nodules compared with EGFR-mutant or double wild-type lesions. Because all patients were from Japan and China, applicability to Western populations was uncertain. Normal lung had the highest top T cell clone frequencies, which appeared to decline progressively from AAH through AIS, MIA and invasive adenocarcinoma.

Resection was performed on patients in Japan or China between about 2013 and 2018. The histologic diagnosis of each case was independently confirmed on H&E slides by two lung cancer pathologists. Premalignant or tumor cells were enriched for nucleic acid extraction by macro-dissection performed after pathologic assessment. FFPE tissue was used for DNA isolation with the AllPrep DNA/RNA FFPE Kit. Of note for this clone: Its antigen is currently not known. No base quality values were provided; no much bigger clone lies one nucleotide off.

The immunoSEQ hsTCRbeta Kit was used to sequence TCR beta CDR3 regions from DNA. The authors' pipeline ran thus. TCR sequencing data were analysed with the ImmunoSEQ Analyzer. T cell clonality was defined as 1 minus Pielou's evenness computed on productive rearrangements. To measure T cell diversity, the inverse Simpson index was applied to productive templates. T cell density was expressed as TCR beta template counts normalized to usable DNA, with usable DNA estimated by amplifying and sequencing housekeeping genes. TCR metrics were compared across histologic stages using two-sided Kruskal-Wallis tests. TCRdb holds this immuneACCESS table with in-frame rearrangements only. Some clones are missing; in checked studies, unresolved V genes explain under half, and the rest has no known cause. The V and J calls and the clone size are those of that table, but D and trimming were determined from the DNA. The sample contains 6,000 to 6,500 clones, nearly 75% of them found a single time. Of the sample, over 7.5% falls within the top ten clones.

Spanning cysteine to phenylalanine, the CDR3 consists of 15 amino acids. The sequence is cut down to CDR3 DNA, 45 bases in frame from base 1. The junction carries 17 bases between V and J, which are trimmed by 3 bases and 6 bases respectively. CDR1 MGHDK and CDR2 SYGVNS are derived from the germline V gene. This chain joins TRBV25-1 to TRBJ1-2; TRBD1 is perhaps the D gene, given 5 matching bases. Sample: FFPE lung adenocarcinoma in situ tissue. Taken with the paper, the label for cell subset or site translates to: preinvasive adenocarcinoma in situ (AIS). This TCR came from a donor at least 70 years old with lung adenocarcinoma. In nucleotides, the sequence is TGTGCCAGCAGTGATATATCTGGGGCGCGCGATGGCTACACCTTC. Protein translation: CASSDISGARDGYTF.